Listed here is a single TCR beta chain. This sample was included in a study of blood T cell repertoires in COVID-19. Study overall: Samples representing acute and convalescent COVID-19 were sourced from the United States, Italy and Spain. Sample material is recorded as cDNA or gDNA derived from T cells, B-cell-depleted T cells, or PBMCs.

Here immunoSEQ multiplex PCR was the method, and the copy in TCRdb shows in-frame clones only, minus some. The sample shows some 200,000 clones, approximately 78% of them seen only once. The CDR3 loop spans 15 amino acids. From germline, CDR1 is SGHRS and CDR2 YFSETQ. V lost 6 bases and J lost 3, with 16 bases in between. Participants were aged about 18 to 100 years from around 24 US areas. Cohort placement rested on clinical history that participants reported themselves. Input material: PBMCs or T cells enriched from blood (not recorded which). The chain employs TRBV5-1 and TRBJ1-3; D gene ambiguous. This TCR was recovered from a man between 35 and 55 years old who had recovered from COVID-19. The CDR3 is CASTRSGSFGNTIYF. Here the CDR3 DNA reads TGCGCCAGCACCCGATCAGGCTCTTTTGGAAACACCATATATTTT.